This T cell receptor (beta chain) is from a study of T cell responses to AZD1222 COVID-19 vaccine. By sample fraction, this clone is medium-sized. What it recognizes is unknown. CDR1 SGHVS and CDR2 FQNEAQ come from the germline V gene. The CDR3 contains 14 residues. The V gene lost 5 bases and the J gene lost 2 bases, with 13 bases spanning the gap. Broader study findings: Spike-specific TCRs gained breadth and depth after people received two AZD1222 doses. Spike-spanning, vaccine-associated CD4 TCRs were dominant at 160-218 and 743-854. Regions left unmutated in variants are reportedly the target of nearly half of spike-specific TCRs.

Some clones are missing from TCRdb's copy, which holds only in-frame ones; the method was immunoSEQ multiplex PCR. The repertoire includes about 120,000 clones, 86% of them detected once, and 17% sits in the top ten. The sample in question was peripheral blood, obtained 28 days after the second AZD1222 dose. The chain recombines TRBV7-8 with TRBJ2-7, with D perhaps matching TRBD1 (5 bases). The receptor comes from an adult who received the AZD1222 COVID-19 vaccine. For the CDR3, the DNA is TGTGCCAGCAGCCTAACGGACACCGCCTACGAGCAGTACTTC. Translated: CASSLTDTAYEQYF.